This entry describes one T cell receptor (beta chain). This entry is derived from a study of T cells expressing NK-cell markers. Turning to the study itself: In sorted CD3+CD56+NKG2C+, CD3+CD56+NKG2C- and CD3+CD56-NKG2C+ T cells, TCR beta repertoires were obtained.

From its re-call of the 5' RACE reads, TCRdb lists each CDR3 protein once, without DNA. The sample data list roughly 170,000 distinct CDR3 sequences. CDR3 size: 12 residues. Germline CDR1 reads ENHRY; CDR2 reads SYGVKD. This clonotype was obtained from a woman aged 18-70 years in good health. Source material: blood T cells: a sorted CD56 or NKG2C T cell subset, CD4+ or CD8+ T cells, or bulk PBMC T cells (not recorded which). The chain has TRBV10-3 and TRBJ2-7; no DNA is available, so the TRBD1 call from TCRdb remains unchecked. Here the CDR3 reads CAISERETGTYF.